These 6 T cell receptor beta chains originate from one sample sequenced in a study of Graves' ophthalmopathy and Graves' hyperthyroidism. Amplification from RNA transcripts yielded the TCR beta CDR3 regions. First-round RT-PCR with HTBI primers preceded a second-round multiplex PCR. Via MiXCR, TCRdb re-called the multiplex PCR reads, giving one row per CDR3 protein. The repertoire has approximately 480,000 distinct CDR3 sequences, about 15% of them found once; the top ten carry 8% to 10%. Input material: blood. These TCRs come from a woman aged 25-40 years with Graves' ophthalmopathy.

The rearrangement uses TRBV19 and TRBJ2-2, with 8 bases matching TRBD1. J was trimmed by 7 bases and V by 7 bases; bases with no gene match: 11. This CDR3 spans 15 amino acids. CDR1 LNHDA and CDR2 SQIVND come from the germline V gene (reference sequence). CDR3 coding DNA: TGTGCCAGTATGAGGCAGGGGGCTACAGGCGGGGAGCTGTTTTTT. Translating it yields CASMRQGATGGELFF.

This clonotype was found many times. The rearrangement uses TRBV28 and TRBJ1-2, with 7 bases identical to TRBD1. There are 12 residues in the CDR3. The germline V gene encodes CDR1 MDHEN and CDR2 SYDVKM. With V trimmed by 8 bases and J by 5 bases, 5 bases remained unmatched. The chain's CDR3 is CASVGQRYGYTF. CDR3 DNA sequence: TGTGCCAGCGTGGGACAGAGGTATGGCTACACCTTC.

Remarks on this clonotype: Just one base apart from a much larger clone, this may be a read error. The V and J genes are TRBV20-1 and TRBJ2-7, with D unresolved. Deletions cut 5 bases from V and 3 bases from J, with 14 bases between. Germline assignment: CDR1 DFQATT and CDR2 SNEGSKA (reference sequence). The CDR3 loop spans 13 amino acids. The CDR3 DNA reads TGCAGTGCTCCCCTGACGCAAATCTACGAGCAGTACTTC. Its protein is CSAPLTQIYEQYF.

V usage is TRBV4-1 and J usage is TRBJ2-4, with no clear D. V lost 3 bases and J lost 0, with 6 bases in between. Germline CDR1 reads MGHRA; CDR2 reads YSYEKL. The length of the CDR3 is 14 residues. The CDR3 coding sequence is TGCGCCAGCAGCCAGTCGCAAGCCAAAAACATTCAGTACTTC. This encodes CASSQSQAKNIQYF.

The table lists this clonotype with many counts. CDR3 region: CASSDQGNSPLHF. The CDR3 DNA is TGTGCCAGCAGTGACCAGGGAAATTCACCCCTCCACTTT. This chain joins TRBV6-1 and TRBJ1-6; D possibly corresponds to TRBD1 (5 bases). The CDR3 is 13 amino acids. CDR1 MNHNS and CDR2 SASEGT come from the germline V gene. Trimming stripped 3 bases from V and 7 bases from J, with 7 bases between.

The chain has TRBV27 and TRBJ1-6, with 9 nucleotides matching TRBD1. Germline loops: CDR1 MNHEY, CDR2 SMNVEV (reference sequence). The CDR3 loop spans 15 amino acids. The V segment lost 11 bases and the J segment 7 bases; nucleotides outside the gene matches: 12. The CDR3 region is CACTPGQGGNSPLHF. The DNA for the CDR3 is TGTGCCTGCACCCCGGGACAGGGTGGAAATTCACCCCTCCACTTT.